Listed below are T cell receptor beta chains from one sample, sequenced in a study of cytomegalovirus exposure and HLA in healthy donors. Assay used: immunoSEQ multiplex PCR; TCRdb lists only in-frame clones, some missing. The table has 100,000 to 150,000 clones, around 73% seen once; the top ten hold roughly 11%. The specimen sequenced was PBMCs. These TCRs come from a man aged 25 to 40 in good health and CMV-seropositive. The CDR3 runs from the conserved cysteine through the conserved F or W. The D gene is left open where the match is weak. Size is stated for part of the rows, as once, few or many counts, or as a class when the clone is expanded.

v_call: TRBV19
d_call: NA
j_call: TRBJ1-5
clone_size: once
cdr3_aa: CASSRTGGQGQPQHF
cdr3_nt: TGTGCCAGTAGTAGGACCGGGGGGCAGGGTCAGCCCCAGCATTTT

v_call: TRBV6-5
d_call: NA
j_call: TRBJ1-2
clone_size: NA
cdr3_aa: CASSRGQGYTF
cdr3_nt: TGTGCCAGCAGCCGGGGTCAGGGCTACACCTTC

v_call: TRBV30
d_call: TRBD1
j_call: TRBJ1-1
clone_size: NA
cdr3_aa: CAWSRQGGTEAFF
cdr3_nt: TGTGCCTGGAGCCGGCAGGGGGGTACTGAAGCTTTCTTT

v_call: TRBV27
d_call: NA
j_call: TRBJ2-3
clone_size: NA
cdr3_aa: CASKTRVTDTQYF
cdr3_nt: TGTGCCAGCAAAACCCGAGTCACAGATACGCAGTATTTT

v_call: TRBV11-2
d_call: TRBD1
j_call: TRBJ1-2
clone_size: NA
cdr3_aa: CASSLDRQGAGYTF
cdr3_nt: TGTGCCAGCAGCTTAGATCGGCAGGGGGCTGGCTACACCTTC

v_call: TRBV5-1
d_call: TRBD2
j_call: TRBJ2-3
clone_size: NA
cdr3_aa: CASSTGLASTDTQYF
cdr3_nt: TGCGCCAGCAGCACGGGACTAGCGAGCACAGATACGCAGTATTTT

v_call: TRBV6-6
d_call: TRBD1
j_call: TRBJ1-5
clone_size: NA
cdr3_aa: CASSYSEGARNQPQHF
cdr3_nt: TGTGCCAGCAGTTACTCAGAGGGGGCGCGCAATCAGCCCCAGCATTTT

v_call: TRBV28
d_call: NA
j_call: TRBJ2-7
clone_size: once
cdr3_aa: CASRMGYGGRSYEQYF
cdr3_nt: TGTGCCAGCAGGATGGGTTACGGCGGCCGCTCCTACGAGCAGTACTTC

v_call: TRBV7-6
d_call: NA
j_call: TRBJ2-3
clone_size: few
cdr3_aa: CASSPIWGRRPSADTQYF
cdr3_nt: TGTGCCAGCAGCCCAATTTGGGGGCGGCGACCGAGCGCAGATACGCAGTATTTT

v_call: TRBV7-9
d_call: TRBD2
j_call: TRBJ2-7
clone_size: once
cdr3_aa: CANTSGSSYEQYF
cdr3_nt: TGTGCCAACACTAGCGGGAGCTCCTACGAGCAGTACTTC

v_call: TRBV7-6
d_call: NA
j_call: TRBJ2-7
clone_size: NA
cdr3_aa: CASSLDVGVFHEQYF
cdr3_nt: TGTGCCAGCAGCTTAGATGTAGGGGTCTTCCACGAGCAGTACTTC

v_call: TRBV18
d_call: TRBD1
j_call: TRBJ1-1
clone_size: NA
cdr3_aa: CASSPQRADRYMNTEAFF
cdr3_nt: TGTGCCAGCTCACCACAGAGAGCGGACAGGTACATGAACACTGAAGCTTTCTTT

v_call: TRBV4-2
d_call: NA
j_call: TRBJ2-5
clone_size: NA
cdr3_aa: CASSQDRLVPETQYF
cdr3_nt: TGTGCCAGCAGCCAAGATCGGCTAGTCCCAGAGACCCAGTACTTC

v_call: TRBV7-9
d_call: TRBD2
j_call: TRBJ2-2
clone_size: NA
cdr3_aa: CASSSTGGSNTGELFF
cdr3_nt: TGTGCCAGCAGCTCCACGGGGGGTTCGAACACCGGGGAGCTGTTTTTT

v_call: TRBV29-1
d_call: NA
j_call: TRBJ1-2
clone_size: NA
cdr3_aa: CSVSTGVYTF
cdr3_nt: TGCAGCGTGTCGACAGGCGTCTACACCTTC

v_call: TRBV18
d_call: TRBD1
j_call: TRBJ2-5
clone_size: NA
cdr3_aa: CASSPLSGGEGTQYF
cdr3_nt: TGTGCCAGCTCACCACTCTCAGGGGGCGAGGGGACCCAGTACTTC

v_call: TRBV2
d_call: NA
j_call: TRBJ2-2
clone_size: NA
cdr3_aa: CASDSLNTGELFF
cdr3_nt: TGTGCCAGCGACAGCCTGAACACCGGGGAGCTGTTTTTT

v_call: TRBV11-3
d_call: NA
j_call: TRBJ2-5
clone_size: NA
cdr3_aa: CASSLGQGGGAVQETQYF
cdr3_nt: TGTGCCAGCAGCTTAGGGCAGGGAGGTGGAGCGGTCCAAGAGACCCAGTACTTC

v_call: TRBV6-5
d_call: TRBD1
j_call: TRBJ1-5
clone_size: NA
cdr3_aa: CASRDRVYSNQPQHF
cdr3_nt: TGTGCCAGCAGGGACAGGGTGTACAGCAATCAGCCCCAGCATTTT

v_call: TRBV6-6
d_call: NA
j_call: TRBJ2-7
clone_size: NA
cdr3_aa: CASSYGGGSSRNEQYF
cdr3_nt: TGTGCCAGCAGTTACGGGGGGGGCTCGTCACGGAACGAGCAGTACTTC

v_call: TRBV7-9
d_call: NA
j_call: TRBJ1-4
clone_size: NA
cdr3_aa: CASSQDRGEKLFF
cdr3_nt: TGTGCCAGCAGCCAGGATAGGGGCGAAAAACTGTTTTTT

v_call: TRBV7-9
d_call: TRBD2
j_call: TRBJ2-3
clone_size: NA
cdr3_aa: CASSSYPYGTSAALQYF
cdr3_nt: TGTGCCAGCAGCTCTTATCCATACGGGACTAGCGCCGCCCTGCAGTATTTT

v_call: TRBV4-2
d_call: TRBD2
j_call: TRBJ2-4
clone_size: NA
cdr3_aa: CASSQDFGLAGGKNIQYF
cdr3_nt: TGTGCCAGCAGCCAAGACTTTGGACTAGCGGGAGGGAAAAACATTCAGTACTTC

v_call: TRBV30
d_call: NA
j_call: TRBJ2-4
clone_size: NA
cdr3_aa: CAWSVTRGIQYF
cdr3_nt: TGTGCCTGGAGTGTAACTAGAGGCATTCAGTACTTC

v_call: TRBV9
d_call: TRBD2
j_call: TRBJ2-1
clone_size: NA
cdr3_aa: CASSVGAGGTYNEQFF
cdr3_nt: TGTGCCAGCAGCGTAGGGGCGGGAGGAACCTACAATGAGCAGTTCTTC

v_call: TRBV18
d_call: TRBD1
j_call: TRBJ2-7
clone_size: few
cdr3_aa: CASSPRDRFSYEQYF
cdr3_nt: TGTGCCAGCTCACCACGGGACAGATTCTCCTACGAGCAGTACTTC

v_call: TRBV6-5
d_call: NA
j_call: TRBJ2-1
clone_size: NA
cdr3_aa: CASSGNRGGYNEQFF
cdr3_nt: TGTGCCAGCAGTGGAAACAGGGGGGGGTACAATGAGCAGTTCTTC

v_call: TRBV5-1
d_call: TRBD2
j_call: TRBJ2-5
clone_size: NA
cdr3_aa: CASSLGASGLQETQYF
cdr3_nt: TGCGCCAGCAGCTTGGGCGCTAGCGGGCTGCAAGAGACCCAGTACTTC

v_call: TRBV27
d_call: NA
j_call: TRBJ1-2
clone_size: NA
cdr3_aa: CASKGHHPGYTF
cdr3_nt: TGTGCCAGCAAAGGACACCACCCCGGCTACACCTTC

v_call: TRBV30
d_call: TRBD2
j_call: TRBJ2-1
clone_size: NA
cdr3_aa: CAWSQGLAGRNEQFF
cdr3_nt: TGTGCCTGGAGTCAGGGACTAGCGGGGCGGAATGAGCAGTTCTTC

v_call: TRBV11-2
d_call: TRBD1
j_call: TRBJ2-5
clone_size: NA
cdr3_aa: CASSQFRGLGRLETQYF
cdr3_nt: TGTGCCAGCAGCCAATTCAGGGGGCTGGGAAGGCTGGAGACCCAGTACTTC

v_call: TRBV2
d_call: TRBD1
j_call: TRBJ1-3
clone_size: NA
cdr3_aa: CASSARTGGNTIYF
cdr3_nt: TGTGCCAGCAGTGCTAGGACAGGTGGAAACACCATATATTTT

v_call: TRBV7-2
d_call: NA
j_call: TRBJ1-3
clone_size: NA
cdr3_aa: CASSSVHSGNTIYF
cdr3_nt: TGTGCCAGCAGCTCGGTGCACTCTGGAAACACCATATATTTT

v_call: TRBV11-2
d_call: NA
j_call: TRBJ1-2
clone_size: NA
cdr3_aa: CASSLVEGYGYTF
cdr3_nt: TGTGCCAGCAGCTTAGTTGAGGGCTATGGCTACACCTTC

v_call: TRBV13
d_call: TRBD1
j_call: TRBJ2-7
clone_size: few
cdr3_aa: CASSLGQGATYEQYF
cdr3_nt: TGTGCCAGCAGCTTAGGACAGGGGGCCACCTACGAGCAGTACTTC

v_call: TRBV19
d_call: NA
j_call: TRBJ1-4
clone_size: NA
cdr3_aa: CASSTTGTTNEKLFF
cdr3_nt: TGTGCCAGTAGTACAACCGGGACAACTAATGAAAAACTGTTTTTT

v_call: TRBV25-1
d_call: NA
j_call: TRBJ2-3
clone_size: NA
cdr3_aa: CASSEGAGIVADTQYF
cdr3_nt: TGTGCCAGCAGTGAAGGAGCAGGGATCGTTGCAGATACGCAGTATTTT

v_call: TRBV6-5
d_call: NA
j_call: TRBJ2-4
clone_size: once
cdr3_aa: CASKPDAKNIQYF
cdr3_nt: TGTGCCAGCAAACCAGATGCCAAAAACATTCAGTACTTC

v_call: TRBV29-1
d_call: TRBD1
j_call: TRBJ2-7
clone_size: NA
cdr3_aa: CSVELRDRDIYEQYF
cdr3_nt: TGCAGCGTTGAACTCCGTGACAGGGATATCTACGAGCAGTACTTC

v_call: TRBV10-3
d_call: TRBD2
j_call: TRBJ2-1
clone_size: NA
cdr3_aa: CAISGTSVGNEQFF
cdr3_nt: TGTGCCATCAGTGGAACTAGCGTCGGGAATGAGCAGTTCTTC